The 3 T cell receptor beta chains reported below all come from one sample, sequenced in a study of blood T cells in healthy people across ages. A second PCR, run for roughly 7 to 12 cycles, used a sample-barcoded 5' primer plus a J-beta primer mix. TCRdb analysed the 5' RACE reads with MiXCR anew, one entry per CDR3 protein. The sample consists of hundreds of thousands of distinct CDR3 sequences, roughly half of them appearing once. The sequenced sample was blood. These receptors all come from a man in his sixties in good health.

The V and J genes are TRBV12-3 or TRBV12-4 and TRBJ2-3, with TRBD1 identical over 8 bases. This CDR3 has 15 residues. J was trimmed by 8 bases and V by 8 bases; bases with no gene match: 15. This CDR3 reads CASFLGGQGMGTQYF. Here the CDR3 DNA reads TGTGCCAGCTTTCTGGGAGGACAGGGCATGGGTACGCAGTATTTT.

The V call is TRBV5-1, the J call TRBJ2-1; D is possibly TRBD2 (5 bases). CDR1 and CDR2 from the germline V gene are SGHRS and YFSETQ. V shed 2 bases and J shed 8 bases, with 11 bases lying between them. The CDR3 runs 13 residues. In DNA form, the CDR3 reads TGCGCCAGCAGCTTAATATCGAGGGATGAGCAGTTCTTC. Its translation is CASSLISRDEQFF.

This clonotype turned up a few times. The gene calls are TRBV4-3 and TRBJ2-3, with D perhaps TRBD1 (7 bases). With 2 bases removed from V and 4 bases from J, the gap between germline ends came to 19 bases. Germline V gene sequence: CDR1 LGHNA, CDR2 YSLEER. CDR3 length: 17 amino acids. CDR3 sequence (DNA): TGCGCCAGCAGCCAATACTTTAAGCAGGGGGGCGCAGATACGCAGTATTTT. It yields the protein CASSQYFKQGGADTQYF.